The present T cell receptor (beta chain) was sequenced within a study of blood T cell repertoires in COVID-19. At the level of the study: COVID-19 samples, acute and convalescent, were from the United States, Italy and Spain. Sources were T cells, B-cell-depleted T cells, or PBMCs; the material itself was cDNA or gDNA.

Germline V CDR1 and CDR2: SGHTA, FQGNSA. This CDR3 region has 14 residues. Trimming shortened V by 2 bases and J by 7 bases, and 11 bases separated the two germline ends. In the authors' workflow: The assay estimated nucleated cells by amplifying reference gene primers. Using immunoSEQ multiplex PCR, the repertoire was profiled, and TCRdb retains in-frame clones only, with some absent. That table furnishes V, J and clone size, whereas the DNA furnished D and trimming. The data show 84,000 or so clones, 83% seen once. The TCR comes from a woman older than 75 with acute or convalescent COVID-19. The source material was peripheral blood. The gene calls are TRBV7-2 and TRBJ2-2, with D possibly being TRBD2 (6 bases). Written as DNA, the CDR3 is TGTGCCAGCAGCTTATACGGGGGAGGCGGGGAGCTGTTTTTT. Its translation is CASSLYGGGGELFF.